These 10 T cell receptor beta chains were sequenced from one sample in a study of T cells after yellow fever vaccination. TCRdb independently ran MiXCR on the 5' RACE reads; one entry per CDR3 protein. Among 500,000 to 650,000 distinct CDR3 sequences listed, roughly 13% were seen once. Sequenced material: PBMCs, taken on the day of the yellow fever booster vaccination. All receptors derive from a man younger than 45 who received the YFV17D yellow fever vaccine.

The V gene is TRBV12-3 or TRBV12-4, the J gene TRBJ2-3; possible D gene TRBD2, 6 bases. The CDR3 is made up of 12 amino acids. V gave up 7 bases and J gave up 10 bases, with 15 bases separating them. CDR3 region: CASKIGGISQYF. In nucleotides, the CDR3 is TGTGCCAGCAAAATTGGGGGGATTTCGCAGTATTTT.

The chain couples TRBV5-1 to TRBJ2-3, with D uncertain. CDR3 size: 14 residues. V was shortened by 4 bases and J by 4 bases, with 13 bases between the two germline ends. Germline-derived CDR1 and CDR2 are SGHRS and YFSETQ. CDR3 coding DNA: TGCGCCAGCAGCCCCAGAGCCGGTTCAGATACGCAGTATTTT. It is translated as CASSPRAGSDTQYF.

This chain links TRBV28 with TRBJ2-1; possibly TRBD2 for D (6 bases). V lost 6 bases to trimming and J lost 7 bases, with 22 bases between them. CDR1 and CDR2 (germline): MDHEN, SYDVKM. The CDR3 has 16 residues. CDR3 loop: CASSPRRGGRTNEQFF. As DNA, the CDR3 is TGTGCCAGCAGCCCACGCCGTGGGGGGAGAACAAATGAGCAGTTCTTC.

V is TRBV9 and J is TRBJ2-5, with 7 bases fitting TRBD2. CDR1 and CDR2 from the germline V gene are SGDLS and YYNGEE. The CDR3 length is 16 residues. Trimming cost V 0 bases and J 2 bases; bases outside gene matches: 7. CDR3 residues: CASSVGGSMIQETQYF. CDR3 in DNA: TGTGCCAGCAGCGTAGGCGGGAGCATGATTCAAGAGACCCAGTACTTC.

This clonotype has more than one count but fewer than ten. This rearrangement joins TRBV9 to TRBJ1-2; 9 bases align to TRBD1. With V trimmed by 3 bases and J by 8 bases, 8 bases remained unmatched. This CDR3 spans 14 amino acids. CDR1 and CDR2 (germline): SGDLS, YYNGEE. The CDR3 nucleotides are TGTGCCAGCAGCGGGGGACAGGGTTTTTTAGGCTACACCTTC. This sequence encodes CASSGGQGFLGYTF.

This clonotype was observed a few times. This sequence joins TRBV18 and TRBJ1-1, with TRBD1 matching 7 bases. CDR1 is KGHSH, CDR2 LQKENI, per germline. Losses at the gene ends were 3 bases for V and 3 bases for J; bases not matched to a gene: 10. The CDR3 runs to 16 residues. CDR3 in DNA: TGTGCCAGCTCACCCGAGGGACCCGACAGGGACACTGAAGCTTTCTTT. The encoded protein is CASSPEGPDRDTEAFF.

The CDR3 coding sequence is TGTGCCAGCAACCCGGACAGGGACGGTGGCTACACCTTC. Translation gives CASNPDRDGGYTF. V is TRBV6-1 and J is TRBJ1-2, with 8 bases fitting TRBD1. Looked up from germline, CDR1 is MNHNS and CDR2 is SASEGT. Trimming removed 7 bases from V and 7 bases from J; junction bases left unmatched: 8. The CDR3 covers 13 residues.

The chain couples TRBV6-4 to TRBJ2-3; D may be TRBD2 (7 bases). Trimming removed 0 bases at V and 3 bases at J, with 10 bases between. This CDR3 spans 15 amino acids. Germline-derived CDR1 and CDR2 are MRHNA and SNTAGT. In DNA, the CDR3 is TGTGCCAGCAGTGACTCTGCGGGGGCGACAGATACGCAGTATTTT. Residues: CASSDSAGATDTQYF.

This sequence joins TRBV6-1 and TRBJ1-2, with D maybe TRBD1 (5 bases). Per germline, CDR1 MNHNS and CDR2 SASEGT. The CDR3 has 13 amino acids. V was cut by 7 bases and J by 3 bases, with 12 bases left in between. The CDR3 loop reads CASTTGTDYGYTF. CDR3 DNA sequence: TGTGCCAGCACGACCGGGACTGACTATGGCTACACCTTC.

The gene calls are TRBV7-2 and TRBJ1-2; D remains ambiguous. Germline CDR1 is SGHTA and CDR2 is FQGNSA. The CDR3 totals 15 residues. V was clipped by 5 bases and J by 1 base, with 14 bases between them. CDR3: CASSAQTLSNYGYTF. DNA for the CDR3: TGTGCCAGCAGCGCACAGACCCTGAGTAACTATGGCTACACCTTC.